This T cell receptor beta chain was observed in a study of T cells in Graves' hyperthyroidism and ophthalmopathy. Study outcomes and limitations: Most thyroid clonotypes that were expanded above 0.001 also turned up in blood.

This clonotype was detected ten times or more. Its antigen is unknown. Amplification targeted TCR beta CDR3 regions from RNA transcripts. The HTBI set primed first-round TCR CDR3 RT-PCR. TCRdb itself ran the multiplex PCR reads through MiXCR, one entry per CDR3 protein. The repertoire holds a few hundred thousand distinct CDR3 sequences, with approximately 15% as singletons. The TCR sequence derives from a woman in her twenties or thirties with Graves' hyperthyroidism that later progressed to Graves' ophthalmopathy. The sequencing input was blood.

As DNA, the CDR3 is TGCAGTGCTAGAGGGTGGAGACCAGGGATTGACTCCTACGAGCAGTACTTC. As protein: CSARGWRPGIDSYEQYF. This chain uses TRBV20-1 with TRBJ2-7; D is possibly TRBD1 (5 bases). Per germline, CDR1 DFQATT and CDR2 SNEGSKA (reference sequence). The CDR3 is 17 residues long. V was pared by 1 base and J by 0 bases, with 19 bases between.